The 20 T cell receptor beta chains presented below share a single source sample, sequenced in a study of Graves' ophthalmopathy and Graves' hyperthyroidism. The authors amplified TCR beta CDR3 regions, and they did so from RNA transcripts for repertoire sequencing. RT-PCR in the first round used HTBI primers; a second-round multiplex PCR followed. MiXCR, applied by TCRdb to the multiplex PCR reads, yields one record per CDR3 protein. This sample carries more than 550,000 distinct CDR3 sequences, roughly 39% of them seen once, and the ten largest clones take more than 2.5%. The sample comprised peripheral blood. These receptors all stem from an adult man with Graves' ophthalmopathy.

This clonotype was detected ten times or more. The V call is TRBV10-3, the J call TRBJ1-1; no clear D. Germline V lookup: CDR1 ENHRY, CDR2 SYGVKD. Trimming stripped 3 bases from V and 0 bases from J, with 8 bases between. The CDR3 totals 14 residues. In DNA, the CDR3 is TGTGCCATCAGTGAATCGTACATGAACACTGAAGCTTTCTTT. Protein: CAISESYMNTEAFF.

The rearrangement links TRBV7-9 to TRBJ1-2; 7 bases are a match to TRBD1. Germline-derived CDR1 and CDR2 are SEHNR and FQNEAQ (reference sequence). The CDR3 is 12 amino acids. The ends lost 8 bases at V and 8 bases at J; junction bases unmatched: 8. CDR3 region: CASRQGEEGYTF. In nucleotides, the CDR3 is TGTGCCAGCCGACAGGGTGAGGAAGGCTACACCTTC. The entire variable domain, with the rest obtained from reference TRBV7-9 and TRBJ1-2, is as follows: DTGVSQNPRHKITKRGQNVTFRCDPISEHNRLYWYRQTLGQGPEFLTYFQNEAQLEKSRLLSDRFSAERPKGSFSTLEIQRTEQGDSAMYLCASRQGEEGYTFGSGTRLTVV.

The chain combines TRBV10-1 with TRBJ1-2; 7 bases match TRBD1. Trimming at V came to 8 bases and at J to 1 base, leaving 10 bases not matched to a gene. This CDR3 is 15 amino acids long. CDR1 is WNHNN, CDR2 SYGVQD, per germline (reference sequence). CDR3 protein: CASLYRTGSNYGYTF. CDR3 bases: TGCGCCAGCTTGTACCGGACAGGCAGTAACTATGGCTACACCTTC.

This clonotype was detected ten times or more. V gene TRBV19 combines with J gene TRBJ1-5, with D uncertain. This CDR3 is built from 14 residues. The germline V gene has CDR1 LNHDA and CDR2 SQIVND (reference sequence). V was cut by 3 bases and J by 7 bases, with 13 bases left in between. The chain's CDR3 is CASSILDGRQPQHF. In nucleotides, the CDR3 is TGTGCCAGTAGTATTCTCGACGGTCGACAGCCCCAGCATTTT.

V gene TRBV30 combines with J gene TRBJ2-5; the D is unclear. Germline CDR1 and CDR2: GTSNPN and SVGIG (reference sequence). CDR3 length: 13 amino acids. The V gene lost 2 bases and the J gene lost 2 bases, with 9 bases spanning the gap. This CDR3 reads CAWSFWGQETQYF. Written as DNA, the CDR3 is TGTGCCTGGAGTTTCTGGGGTCAAGAGACCCAGTACTTC.

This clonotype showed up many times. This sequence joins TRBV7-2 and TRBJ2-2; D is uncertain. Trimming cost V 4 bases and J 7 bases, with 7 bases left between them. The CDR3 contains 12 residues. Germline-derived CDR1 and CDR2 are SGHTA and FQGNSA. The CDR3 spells CASSSDSGELFF. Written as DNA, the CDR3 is TGTGCCAGCAGCTCTGATAGCGGGGAGCTGTTTTTT.

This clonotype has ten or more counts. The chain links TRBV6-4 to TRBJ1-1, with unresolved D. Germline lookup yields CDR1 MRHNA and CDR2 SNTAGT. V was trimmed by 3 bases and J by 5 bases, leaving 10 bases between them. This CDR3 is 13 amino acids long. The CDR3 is CASSEVEGTEAFF. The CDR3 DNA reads TGTGCCAGCAGTGAAGTAGAAGGAACTGAAGCTTTCTTT.

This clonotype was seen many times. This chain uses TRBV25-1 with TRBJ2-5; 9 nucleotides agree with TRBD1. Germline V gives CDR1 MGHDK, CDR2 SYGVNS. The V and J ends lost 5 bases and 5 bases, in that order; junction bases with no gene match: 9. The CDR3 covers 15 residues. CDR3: CASSNGTGRSETQYF. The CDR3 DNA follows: TGTGCCAGCAGTAACGGGACAGGGAGGTCGGAGACCCAGTACTTC.

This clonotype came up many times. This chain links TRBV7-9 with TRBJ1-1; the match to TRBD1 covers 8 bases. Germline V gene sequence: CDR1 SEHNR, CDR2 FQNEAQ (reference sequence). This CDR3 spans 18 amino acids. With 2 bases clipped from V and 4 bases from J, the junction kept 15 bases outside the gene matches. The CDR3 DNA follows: TGTGCCAGCAGCTTACCCCCCGGGACAGGCATGGAAGGCACTGAAGCTTTCTTT. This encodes CASSLPPGTGMEGTEAFF.

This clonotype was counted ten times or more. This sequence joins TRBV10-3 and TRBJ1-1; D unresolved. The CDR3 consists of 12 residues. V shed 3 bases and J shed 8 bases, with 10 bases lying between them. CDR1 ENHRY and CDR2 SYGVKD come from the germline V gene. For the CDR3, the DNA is TGTGCCATCAGTGAAGCGGTGTCGGAAGCTTTCTTT. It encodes CAISEAVSEAFF.

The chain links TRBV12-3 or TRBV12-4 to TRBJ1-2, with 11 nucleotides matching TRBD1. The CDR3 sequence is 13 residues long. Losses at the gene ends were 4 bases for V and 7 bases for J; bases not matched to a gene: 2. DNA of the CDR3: TGTGCCAGCAGTTACGGGACAGGGGGTGGCTACACCTTC. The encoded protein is CASSYGTGGGYTF.

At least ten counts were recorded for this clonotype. In DNA, the CDR3 is TGTGCCACCGAGGGGATCGGGCACACTGAAGCTTTCTTT. Translated: CATEGIGHTEAFF. The chain joins TRBV15 to TRBJ1-1, with D perhaps matching TRBD1 (5 bases). Per germline, CDR1 LNHNV and CDR2 YYDKDF (reference sequence). With 8 bases removed from V and 3 bases from J, the gap between germline ends came to 13 bases. The CDR3 covers 13 residues.

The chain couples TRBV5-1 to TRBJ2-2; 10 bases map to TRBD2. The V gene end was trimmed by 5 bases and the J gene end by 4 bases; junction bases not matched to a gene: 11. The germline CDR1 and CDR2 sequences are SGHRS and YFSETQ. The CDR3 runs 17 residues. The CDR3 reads CASSPPGAGGLTGELFF. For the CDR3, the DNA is TGCGCCAGCAGTCCGCCAGGAGCGGGAGGGCTCACCGGGGAGCTGTTTTTT. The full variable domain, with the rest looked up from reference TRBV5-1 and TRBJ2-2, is KAGVTQTPRYLIKTRGQQVTLSCSPISGHRSVSWYQQTPGQGLQFLFEYFSETQRNKGNFPGRFSGRQFSNSRSEMNVSTLELGDSALYLCASSPPGAGGLTGELFFGEGSRLTVL.

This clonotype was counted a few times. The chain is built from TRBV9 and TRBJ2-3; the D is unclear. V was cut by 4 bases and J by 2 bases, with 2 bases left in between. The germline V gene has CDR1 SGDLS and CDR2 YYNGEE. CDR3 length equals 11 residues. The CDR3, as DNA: TGTGCCAGCAGCATCACAGATACGCAGTATTTT. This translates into CASSITDTQYF.

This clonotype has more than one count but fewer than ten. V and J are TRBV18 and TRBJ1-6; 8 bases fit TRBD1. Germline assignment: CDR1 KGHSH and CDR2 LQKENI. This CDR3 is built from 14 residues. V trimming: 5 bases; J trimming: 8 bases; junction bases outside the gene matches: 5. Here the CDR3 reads CASSATGVDSPLHF. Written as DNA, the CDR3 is TGTGCCAGCTCAGCGACAGGGGTTGATTCACCCCTCCACTTT. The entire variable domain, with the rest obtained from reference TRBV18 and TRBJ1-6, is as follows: NAGVMQNPRHLVRRRGQEARLRCSPMKGHSHVYWYRQLPEEGLKFMVYLQKENIIDESGMPKERFSAEFPKEGPSILRIQQVVRGDSAAYFCASSATGVDSPLHFGNGTRLTVT.

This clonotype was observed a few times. The CDR3 protein is CASRRTGQADYGYTF. The CDR3 DNA is TGTGCCAGCAGGCGAACCGGACAGGCCGACTATGGCTACACCTTC. This chain joins TRBV12-3 or TRBV12-4 and TRBJ1-2, with TRBD1 matching over 7 bases. Germline trimming cut 6 bases from V and 3 bases from J; bases unmatched to any gene: 10. CDR3 length: 15 amino acids.

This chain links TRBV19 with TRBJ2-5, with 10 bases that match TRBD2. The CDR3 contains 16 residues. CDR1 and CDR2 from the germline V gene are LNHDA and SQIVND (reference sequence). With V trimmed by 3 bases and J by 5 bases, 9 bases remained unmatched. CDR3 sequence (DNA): TGTGCCAGTAGTATGGCTAGCGGGGGTGGGGTGGAGACCCAGTACTTC. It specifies CASSMASGGGVETQYF.

The CDR3 region is CASSPRIGEAQYF. The CDR3 coding sequence is TGTGCCAGCAGCCCCCGGATTGGGGAGGCCCAGTACTTC. The V gene is TRBV9, the J gene TRBJ2-5, with a possible D match to TRBD2 (6 bases). Germline-derived CDR1 and CDR2 are SGDLS and YYNGEE. The germline V and J ends were trimmed by 4 bases and 9 bases, with 16 bases remaining between them. The CDR3 loop spans 13 amino acids. Filled out from reference TRBV9 and TRBJ2-5, the complete variable domain reads DSGVTQTPKHLITATGQRVTLRCSPRSGDLSVYWYQQSLDQGLQFLIQYYNGEERAKGNILERFSAQQFPDLHSELNLSSLELGDSALYFCASSPRIGEAQYFGPGTRLLVL.

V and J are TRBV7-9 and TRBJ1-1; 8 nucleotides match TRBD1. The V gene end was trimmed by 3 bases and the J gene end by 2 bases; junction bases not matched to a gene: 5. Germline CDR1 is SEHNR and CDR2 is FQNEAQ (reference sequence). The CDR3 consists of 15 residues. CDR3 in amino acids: CASSFWTGHNTEAFF. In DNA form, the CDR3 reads TGTGCCAGCAGCTTCTGGACAGGGCACAACACTGAAGCTTTCTTT.

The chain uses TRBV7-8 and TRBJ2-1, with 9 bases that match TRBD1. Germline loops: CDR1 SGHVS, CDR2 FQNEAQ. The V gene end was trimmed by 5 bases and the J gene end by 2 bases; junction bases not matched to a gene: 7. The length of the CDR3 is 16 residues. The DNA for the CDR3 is TGTGCCAGCAGCGGATCCGGGACAGGGACCTACAATGAGCAGTTCTTC. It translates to CASSGSGTGTYNEQFF.